The 29 T cell receptor beta chains below all came from one sample that was sequenced in a study of blood T cell repertoires in COVID-19. Sequencing used immunoSEQ multiplex PCR; TCRdb keeps in-frame clones, though not all of them. Seen here are some 250,000 clones, about 80% observed once, and the top ten hold about 4.4%. Sequenced sample: peripheral blood. These receptors all stem from a man aged 50 or older with active or convalescent COVID-19.

This chain joins TRBV13 and TRBJ2-3, with D possibly matching TRBD1 (6 bases). Trimming pared 7 bases from V and 2 bases from J, leaving 16 bases between. Germline CDR1 is PRHDT and CDR2 is FYEKMQ (reference sequence). This CDR3 spans 15 amino acids. CDR3 DNA sequence: TGTGCCAGCACCACGGGGTGGGGACACACAGATACGCAGTATTTT. Translation gives CASTTGWGHTDTQYF.

This chain links TRBV2 with TRBJ1-2; D is ambiguous. This CDR3 contains 13 residues. Looked up from germline, CDR1 is SNHLY and CDR2 is FYNNEI. V gave up 8 bases and J gave up 4 bases, with 14 bases separating them. CDR3: CASGGRLSYGYTF. The CDR3 DNA reads as TGTGCCAGCGGCGGGCGTTTATCCTATGGCTACACCTTC.

The chain combines TRBV11-3 with TRBJ2-7; D perhaps matches TRBD2 (8 bases). The CDR3 loop spans 19 amino acids. The ends were cut back, 4 bases at V and 0 bases at J, with 25 bases in the middle. From germline, CDR1 is SGHNT and CDR2 YENEEA. CDR3 in DNA: TGTGCCAGCAGCTCCCACGAGGGGGCGGGGGGCCGAACCTCCTACGAGCAGTACTTC. This gives the protein CASSSHEGAGGRTSYEQYF.

J is TRBJ2-2 and V is TRBV11-2; TRBD2 might be the D (6 bases). The CDR3 sequence is 15 residues long. With 5 bases removed from V and 1 base from J, the gap between germline ends came to 11 bases. CDR1 is SGHAT and CDR2 is FQNNGV in the germline V gene. The CDR3 DNA reads as TGTGCCAGCAGCCCCGCGGGGTGGAACACCGGGGAGCTGTTTTTT. Protein product: CASSPAGWNTGELFF. Together with reference TRBV11-2 and TRBJ2-2, the CDR3 gives the full variable domain: EAGVAQSPRYKIIEKRQSVAFWCNPISGHATLYWYQQILGQGPKLLIQFQNNGVVDDSQLPKDRFSAERLKGVDSTLKIQPAKLEDSAVYLCASSPAGWNTGELFFGEGSRLTVL.

The chain couples TRBV30 to TRBJ2-4, with D unresolved. Deletions cut 3 bases from V and 2 bases from J, with 11 bases between. This CDR3 is built from 14 residues. Per germline, CDR1 GTSNPN and CDR2 SVGIG (reference sequence). As DNA, the CDR3 is TGTGCCTGGAGAGCTTCCGCGTCCAAAAACATTCAGTACTTC. Protein product: CAWRASASKNIQYF.

This clone appeared a few times. The genes are TRBV28 and TRBJ1-5, with D possibly being TRBD1 (6 bases). Deletions cut 5 bases from V and 6 bases from J, with 14 bases between. CDR1 is MDHEN and CDR2 is SYDVKM in the germline V gene. CDR3 length: 14 residues. The CDR3 loop reads CASSLSRGGQPQHF. The DNA for the CDR3 is TGTGCCAGCAGTCTGAGCAGGGGCGGTCAGCCCCAGCATTTT. Looking up the rest from reference TRBV28 and TRBJ1-5 gives the full variable domain: DVKVTQSSRYLVKRTGEKVFLECVQDMDHENMFWYRQDPGLGLRLIYFSYDVKMKEKGDIPEGYSVSREKKERFSLILESASTNQTSMYLCASSLSRGGQPQHFGDGTRLSIL.

The chain uses TRBV12-3 or TRBV12-4 and TRBJ1-2; 10 bases align to TRBD1. Trimming cost V 6 bases and J 7 bases; bases outside gene matches: 5. This CDR3 region has 13 residues. CDR3 region: CASSGTGASGYTF. Written as DNA, the CDR3 is TGTGCCAGCAGCGGGACAGGGGCGTCTGGCTACACCTTC.

The gene calls are TRBV5-1 and TRBJ2-6; TRBD1 matches 8 bases. The V gene's germline CDR1 is SGHRS and CDR2 YFSETQ. The CDR3 extends over 17 amino acids. V was pared by 0 bases and J by 2 bases, with 4 bases of the junction left unmatched. CDR3 coding DNA: TGCGCCAGCAGCTTGGAAACAGGGGGAACTGGGGCCAACGTCCTGACTTTC. It yields the protein CASSLETGGTGANVLTF.

The V and J genes are TRBV2 and TRBJ1-1, with D unresolved. The CDR3 loop spans 13 amino acids. Germline lookup yields CDR1 SNHLY and CDR2 FYNNEI. Deletions cut 7 bases from V and 0 bases from J, with 9 bases between. The CDR3 nucleotides read TGTGCCAGCAACGCACAGATGAACACTGAAGCTTTCTTT. Amino acids: CASNAQMNTEAFF.

This clone was seen once. V usage is TRBV5-1 and J usage is TRBJ1-4, with D tentatively TRBD1 (6 bases). With 0 bases removed from V and 6 bases from J, the gap between germline ends came to 15 bases. This CDR3 has 16 amino acids. Germline values: CDR1 SGHRS, CDR2 YFSETQ. CDR3 sequence: CASSLEGQTRDEKLFF. DNA of the CDR3: TGCGCCAGCAGCTTGGAAGGACAGACAAGAGATGAAAAACTGTTTTTT.

The rearrangement links TRBV9 to TRBJ2-3; 15 bases align to TRBD2. Germline CDR1 is SGDLS and CDR2 is YYNGEE. The CDR3 covers 18 residues. Trimming at V came to 0 bases and at J to 9 bases, leaving 11 bases not matched to a gene. The CDR3 is CASSVARQGLAGGGTQYF. The CDR3 DNA follows: TGTGCCAGCAGCGTAGCTCGGCAGGGACTAGCGGGGGGAGGGACGCAGTATTTT.

The count of this clone is one. The J gene is TRBJ1-5, the V gene TRBV7-8, with 8 bases identical to TRBD1. The length of the CDR3 is 17 residues. V lost 1 base and J lost 0; bases outside the gene matches: 5. Germline assignment: CDR1 SGHVS and CDR2 FQNEAQ. CDR3: CASSLEGQDYSNQPQHF. The CDR3 bases are TGTGCCAGCAGCTTAGAGGGACAGGACTATAGCAATCAGCCCCAGCATTTT.

V usage is TRBV4-1 and J usage is TRBJ2-3, with 9 bases that match TRBD2. Germline CDR1 reads MGHRA; CDR2 reads YSYEKL. The CDR3 is made up of 17 amino acids. The junction had 11 bases not matched to a gene; V was cut back by 4 bases and J by 3 bases. For the CDR3, the DNA is TGCGCCAGCAGCCCGCAGGGGCGGGGGGGCCGGACAGATACGCAGTATTTT. This translates into CASSPQGRGGRTDTQYF.

This clone appeared a single time. The chain is built from TRBV2 and TRBJ1-6; D is uncertain. There are 11 residues in the CDR3. V lost 7 bases to trimming and J lost 12 bases, with 10 bases between them. From germline, CDR1 is SNHLY and CDR2 FYNNEI. CDR3 region: CASNDPGPLHF. CDR3 sequence (DNA): TGTGCCAGCAATGACCCGGGACCCCTCCACTTT.

This clone has a single count. The chain employs TRBV27 and TRBJ1-1; D perhaps matches TRBD1 (6 bases). There are 15 residues in the CDR3. CDR1 is MNHEY, CDR2 SMNVEV, per germline (reference sequence). V lost 6 bases to trimming and J lost 3 bases, with 17 bases between them. DNA of the CDR3: TGTGCCAGCAGCACCTTCTGGGACAACCACACTGAAGCTTTCTTT. Amino acids: CASSTFWDNHTEAFF.

A few counts support this clone. The chain employs TRBV19 and TRBJ1-2; D might be TRBD1 (5 bases). V lost 7 bases and J 4 bases, leaving 13 bases between the germline ends. CDR3 length equals 13 residues. Germline-derived CDR1 and CDR2 are LNHDA and SQIVND (reference sequence). The CDR3 region has the DNA TGTGCCAGTACCCCGACAGTCTCCTATGGCTACACCTTC. This gives the protein CASTPTVSYGYTF. The entire variable domain, with the rest obtained from reference TRBV19 and TRBJ1-2, is as follows: DGGITQSPKYLFRKEGQNVTLSCEQNLNHDAMYWYRQDPGQGLRLIYYSQIVNDFQKGDIAEGYSVSREKKESFPLTVTSAQKNPTAFYLCASTPTVSYGYTFGSGTRLTVV.

This rearrangement joins TRBV19 to TRBJ1-5, with TRBD1 matching 8 bases. The J segment lost 1 base and the V segment lost 10 bases, leaving 15 bases of the junction unmatched. Germline assignment: CDR1 LNHDA and CDR2 SQIVND (reference sequence). The CDR3 loop spans 17 amino acids. The CDR3 sequence is CATRRMAGGRSNQPQHF. The CDR3 region has the DNA TGTGCCACCAGGCGAATGGCAGGGGGCCGAAGCAATCAGCCCCAGCATTTT.

V and J are TRBV7-9 and TRBJ2-7, with 9 positions matching TRBD1. Germline-derived CDR1 and CDR2 are SEHNR and FQNEAQ (reference sequence). Losses at the gene ends were 3 bases for V and 6 bases for J; bases not matched to a gene: 0. This CDR3 has 12 amino acids. The CDR3 DNA is TGTGCCAGCAGCTTGGACAGGGGCGAGCAGTACTTC. It is translated as CASSLDRGEQYF.

J is TRBJ2-6 and V is TRBV7-9, with D uncertain. Germline assignment: CDR1 SEHNR and CDR2 FQNEAQ (reference sequence). V was trimmed by 5 bases and J by 1 base, leaving 9 bases between them. There are 15 residues in the CDR3. The chain's CDR3 is CASSRLISGANVLTF. The CDR3 DNA is TGTGCCAGCAGCCGACTGATATCTGGGGCCAACGTCCTGACTTTC.

The genes are TRBV28 and TRBJ1-3; D gene unclear. Trimming shortened V by 4 bases and J by 3 bases, and 10 bases separated the two germline ends. The germline V gene has CDR1 MDHEN and CDR2 SYDVKM. The CDR3 is 14 residues long. CDR3 protein: CASSSPGVGNTIYF. CDR3 DNA: TGTGCCAGCAGTTCCCCGGGTGTTGGAAACACCATATATTTT.

The chain employs TRBV7-2 and TRBJ1-6; unclear D gene. CDR3 length: 14 amino acids. CDR1 and CDR2 (germline): SGHTA, FQGNSA. V dropped 4 bases and J dropped 7 bases, with 11 bases sitting between them. The CDR3 DNA reads TGTGCCAGCAGCTCGGGAACAACCAATTCACCCCTCCACTTT. Encoded protein: CASSSGTTNSPLHF. Full variable domain (remainder filled in from reference TRBV7-2 and TRBJ1-6): GAGVSQSPSNKVTEKGKDVELRCDPISGHTALYWYRQSLGQGLEFLIYFQGNSAPDKSGLPSDRFSAERTGGSVSTLTIQRTQQEDSAVYLCASSSGTTNSPLHFGNGTRLTVT.

This chain links TRBV6-5 with TRBJ1-2, with unresolved D. Trimming cost V 5 bases and J 2 bases, with 15 bases left between them. The CDR3 has 15 residues. Germline lookup yields CDR1 MNHEY and CDR2 SVGAGI. DNA of the CDR3: TGTGCCAGCAGTAACCCCCGGGGAGGGAACTATGGCTACACCTTC. Translation gives CASSNPRGGNYGYTF.

The V gene is TRBV28, the J gene TRBJ2-7; 7 nucleotides agree with TRBD1. This CDR3 contains 15 residues. Germline V gene sequence: CDR1 MDHEN, CDR2 SYDVKM. J lost 2 bases, V lost 6 bases, and 10 bases had no gene match. The CDR3 spells CASRPGQPGPYEQYF. CDR3 coding DNA: TGTGCCAGCAGGCCGGGACAGCCGGGACCCTACGAGCAGTACTTC.

This clone was observed a single time. J is TRBJ2-4 and V is TRBV1; the D call in the table, TRBD2, was not verified against the DNA. TRBV1 is labeled a pseudogene. CDR3 length: 15 residues. CDR3 in amino acids: CTSSPKTSGGSIQYF. The CDR3 bases are TGCACCAGCAGCCCAAAGACTAGTGGGGGTTCCATTCAGTACTTC.

V and J are TRBV6-6 and TRBJ1-5; D perhaps matches TRBD1 (6 bases). Germline V gives CDR1 MNHNY, CDR2 SVGAGI (reference sequence). Trimming removed 6 bases at V and 6 bases at J, with 18 bases between. CDR3 size: 15 residues. CDR3 DNA: TGTGCCAGCAGCCTGGGACACCGCGGGGGTCAGCCCCAGCATTTT. Translation gives CASSLGHRGGQPQHF.

This chain uses TRBV6-1 with TRBJ2-7; perhaps TRBD1 as D (6 bases). Germline V gene sequence: CDR1 MNHNS, CDR2 SASEGT. This CDR3 has 15 residues. Trimming left V 2 bases short and J 6 bases short, with 17 bases between. CDR3 loop: CASSERTGQSSEQYF. CDR3 DNA: TGTGCCAGCAGTGAAAGAACGGGACAATCAAGCGAGCAGTACTTC.

This clone was seen a few times. The sample holds other DNA sequences that translate to the same CDR3. The J gene is TRBJ2-7, the V gene TRBV12-3 or TRBV12-4, with D uncertain. The ends were cut back, 3 bases at V and 3 bases at J, with 6 bases in the middle. This CDR3 has 12 amino acids. The CDR3 sequence: CASSFRGYEQYF. Written as DNA, the CDR3 is TGTGCCAGCAGTTTCAGAGGCTACGAGCAGTACTTC.

The rearrangement joins TRBV4-3 to TRBJ1-5; D not certain. CDR1 and CDR2 (germline): LGHNA, YSLEER. V dropped 0 bases and J dropped 3 bases, with 9 bases sitting between them. This CDR3 region has 15 residues. The CDR3 spells CASSQEPGANQPQHF. In nucleotides, the CDR3 is TGCGCCAGCAGCCAAGAACCGGGAGCCAATCAGCCCCAGCATTTT.

The chain recombines TRBV15 with TRBJ2-7; 8 bases are shared with TRBD1. Germline values: CDR1 LNHNV, CDR2 YYDKDF (reference sequence). The J segment lost 6 bases and the V segment lost 0 bases, leaving 7 bases of the junction unmatched. This CDR3 has 15 amino acids. For the CDR3, the DNA is TGTGCCACCAGCAGAGATTTGGGACAGGAGGGCGAGCAGTACTTC. This gives the protein CATSRDLGQEGEQYF. The whole variable domain, filled in from reference TRBV15 and TRBJ2-7, reads DAMVIQNPRYQVTQFGKPVTLSCSQTLNHNVMYWYQQKSSQAPKLLFHYYDKDFNNEADTPDNFQSRRPNTSFCFLDIRSPGLGDTAMYLCATSRDLGQEGEQYFGPGTRLTVT.